Below, 10 T cell receptor beta chains from the same sample are listed, as sequenced in a study of cytomegalovirus exposure and HLA in healthy donors. This PCR relied on a set of 60 Vbeta primers and 13 Jbeta primers. Clones were sequenced by immunoSEQ multiplex PCR, and TCRdb holds only the in-frame ones, with some missing. The data contain around 210,000 clones, 82% of them seen just once; the ten biggest clones take up about 2.6%. The source material was PBMCs. Receptors originate from a woman in her 40s in good health and CMV-seronegative.

This chain links TRBV29-1 with TRBJ2-1, with TRBD2 as a possible D gene (5 bases). The germline V and J ends were trimmed by 4 bases and 7 bases, with 8 bases remaining between them. CDR1 is SQVTM and CDR2 is ANQGSEA in the germline V gene. The CDR3 is made up of 11 amino acids. The CDR3 spells CSVAPGNEQFF. The CDR3 DNA reads TGCAGCGTTGCCCCGGGAAATGAGCAGTTCTTC.

This clone was seen only once. The chain is built from TRBV27 and TRBJ1-1; 8 nucleotides match TRBD1. Germline trimming cut 4 bases from V and 5 bases from J; bases unmatched to any gene: 6. Germline values: CDR1 MNHEY, CDR2 SMNVEV (reference sequence). CDR3 size: 14 residues. Here the CDR3 reads CASSSQGAGTEAFF. In DNA form, the CDR3 reads TGTGCCAGCAGTTCCCAGGGGGCGGGGACTGAAGCTTTCTTT.

The chain is built from TRBV10-3 and TRBJ1-1; D remains unclear. The germline V gene has CDR1 ENHRY and CDR2 SYGVKD. The CDR3 contains 15 residues. The V gene lost 0 bases and the J gene lost 5 bases, with 13 bases spanning the gap. CDR3 in DNA: TGTGCCATCAGTGAGTCGATGTATGGGAGGACTGAAGCTTTCTTT. Translated, it gives CAISESMYGRTEAFF.

The chain has TRBV5-1 and TRBJ1-1; 11 nucleotides match TRBD1. Germline V lookup: CDR1 SGHRS, CDR2 YFSETQ. The CDR3 has 16 amino acids. The ends lost 0 bases at V and 5 bases at J; junction bases unmatched: 6. The CDR3 DNA follows: TGCGCCAGCAGCTTGGCCACCGGGACAGGGGGTACTGAAGCTTTCTTT. Its translation: CASSLATGTGGTEAFF.

The chain's CDR3 is CASSRTGDGRYEQYF. DNA for the CDR3: TGTGCCAGCAGCCGCACAGGGGACGGTAGGTACGAGCAGTACTTC. The chain combines TRBV7-2 with TRBJ2-7; 7 nucleotides agree with TRBD1. The CDR3 loop spans 15 amino acids. Germline V gene sequence: CDR1 SGHTA, CDR2 FQGNSA. With V trimmed by 5 bases and J by 4 bases, 11 bases remained unmatched. Looking up the rest from reference TRBV7-2 and TRBJ2-7 gives the full variable domain: GAGVSQSPSNKVTEKGKDVELRCDPISGHTALYWYRQSLGQGLEFLIYFQGNSAPDKSGLPSDRFSAERTGGSVSTLTIQRTQQEDSAVYLCASSRTGDGRYEQYFGPGTRLTVT.

The chain couples TRBV11-2 to TRBJ2-3; possible D gene TRBD2, 6 bases. Germline V gene lookup returns CDR1 SGHAT and CDR2 FQNNGV. The V end lost 5 bases, the J end lost 4 bases, and 16 bases lay between the germline ends. The CDR3 extends over 15 amino acids. CDR3 loop: CASSQVRGWADTQYF. DNA of the CDR3: TGTGCCAGCAGCCAAGTGCGGGGTTGGGCAGATACGCAGTATTTT.

The rearrangement links TRBV4-2 to TRBJ2-1; TRBD2 agrees at 7 bases. The CDR3 consists of 13 residues. Germline loops: CDR1 LGHNA, CDR2 YNFKEQ. The trim removed 0 bases at V and 10 bases at J, leaving 3 bases unmatched. The CDR3 loop is CASSQDWTREQFF. CDR3 coding DNA: TGTGCCAGCAGCCAAGATTGGACTAGAGAGCAGTTCTTC.

CDR3 bases: TGCGCCAGCAGCTCGGGACAGACTAACACCGGGGAGCTGTTTTTT. It yields the protein CASSSGQTNTGELFF. This chain connects TRBV5-1 to TRBJ2-2, with 7 bases that match TRBD1. Germline assignment: CDR1 SGHRS and CDR2 YFSETQ. Trimming at V came to 3 bases and at J to 2 bases, leaving 4 bases not matched to a gene. The CDR3 contains 15 residues.

This clone was detected only a few times. The chain recombines TRBV7-9 with TRBJ1-3; D is possibly TRBD1 (6 bases). Germline CDR1 and CDR2: SEHNR and FQNEAQ (reference sequence). There are 14 residues in the CDR3. Trimming removed 4 bases at V and 8 bases at J, with 15 bases between. The DNA for the CDR3 is TGTGCCAGCAGCTCTCGCGGGGGGCGAGACACCATATATTTT. Residues: CASSSRGGRDTIYF.

V usage is TRBV7-3 and J usage is TRBJ2-1; 10 bases fit TRBD1. V shed 4 bases and J 7 bases; nucleotides not matched to a gene: 4. This CDR3 contains 14 residues. CDR1 is SGHTA, CDR2 FQGTGA, per germline. CDR3 sequence: CASSSRQGANEQFF. The CDR3 coding sequence is TGTGCCAGCAGCTCCCGACAGGGGGCTAATGAGCAGTTCTTC. The entire variable domain, with the rest obtained from reference TRBV7-3 and TRBJ2-1, is as follows: GAGVSQTPSNKVTEKGKYVELRCDPISGHTALYWYRQSLGQGPEFLIYFQGTGAADDSGLPNDRFFAVRPEGSVSTLKIQRTERGDSAVYLCASSSRQGANEQFFGPGTRLTVL.